The 28 T cell receptor beta chains in this list originate from one sample, sequenced in a study of PD-L1 blockade in urothelial cancer. Sequencing used immunoSEQ multiplex PCR; TCRdb keeps in-frame clones, though not all of them. The table lists about 30,000 clones, 75% to 90% of them singletons. The sample in question was PBMCs, obtained around atezolizumab (anti-PD-L1) treatment. Receptors were obtained from a man aged 50-60 years with urothelial cancer.

The chain combines TRBV10-1 with TRBJ2-1, with D perhaps TRBD1 (5 bases). The CDR3 spans 12 residues. The germline gives CDR1 WNHNN, CDR2 SYGVQD (reference sequence). Deletions cut 6 bases from V and 4 bases from J, with 7 bases between. CDR3 amino acids: CASSTGYNEQFF. The CDR3 DNA reads TGCGCCAGCAGCACAGGATACAATGAGCAGTTCTTC.

The chain employs TRBV7-2 and TRBJ1-5; TRBD1 agrees at 8 bases. In germline, CDR1 is SGHTA, CDR2 FQGNSA. The CDR3 totals 15 residues. Trimming removed 1 base from V and 6 bases from J; junction bases left unmatched: 5. The DNA of the CDR3 is TGTGCCAGCAGCTTAGTGACAGGGGAGGGTCAGCCCCAGCATTTT. Amino acids: CASSLVTGEGQPQHF. Full variable domain (outside the CDR3, taken from reference TRBV7-2 and TRBJ1-5): GAGVSQSPSNKVTEKGKDVELRCDPISGHTALYWYRQSLGQGLEFLIYFQGNSAPDKSGLPSDRFSAERTGGSVSTLTIQRTQQEDSAVYLCASSLVTGEGQPQHFGDGTRLSIL.

The V gene is TRBV7-9, the J gene TRBJ2-1; TRBD2 matches 12 bases. Looked up from germline, CDR1 is SEHNR and CDR2 is FQNEAQ (reference sequence). The CDR3 contains 16 residues. The junction had 8 bases not matched to a gene; V was cut back by 5 bases and J by 6 bases. The CDR3 sequence: CASSEGGLAGVNEQFF. The DNA of the CDR3 is TGTGCCAGCAGCGAGGGGGGACTAGCGGGTGTCAATGAGCAGTTCTTC.

The V gene is TRBV7-8, the J gene TRBJ1-2, with D perhaps TRBD1 (5 bases). The germline V and J ends were trimmed by 5 bases and 5 bases, with 21 bases remaining between them. The germline gives CDR1 SGHVS, CDR2 FQNEAQ. The CDR3 extends over 16 amino acids. DNA of the CDR3: TGTGCCAGCAGCCCAACCCGCGACAGCTCGTCATATGGCTACACCTTC. Amino acid sequence: CASSPTRDSSSYGYTF.

By its share, this clone is medium-sized. The rearrangement joins TRBV7-9 to TRBJ1-4, with 10 bases fitting TRBD1. J gave up 6 bases and V 5 bases, and 12 bases lay outside the gene matches. The CDR3 is 17 residues long. Germline V lookup: CDR1 SEHNR, CDR2 FQNEAQ (reference sequence). In nucleotides, the CDR3 is TGTGCCAGCAGCCCATTACCTGGGGGGACAGGGGATGAAAAACTGTTTTTT. As protein: CASSPLPGGTGDEKLFF.

The CDR3 loop is CASSYAGLAFF. The CDR3 nucleotides read TGTGCCAGCAGTTACGCTGGCCTCGCTTTCTTT. This chain connects TRBV6-5 to TRBJ1-1; D is unclear. Between the trimmed V and J ends, which lost 2 bases and 11 bases, there was a span of 9 bases. CDR3 size: 11 residues. The germline CDR1 and CDR2 sequences are MNHEY and SVGAGI.

The chain combines TRBV11-2 with TRBJ2-5, with 7 bases that match TRBD2. Germline V CDR1 and CDR2: SGHAT, FQNNGV. This CDR3 region has 16 residues. V dropped 5 bases and J dropped 5; count of bases not matched to a gene: 14. The CDR3 sequence: CASSPYPRGEGETQYF. DNA for the CDR3: TGTGCCAGCAGCCCCTACCCCCGGGGGGAGGGGGAGACCCAGTACTTC.

The CDR3 sequence: CSVEVRRAYNEQFF. CDR3 in DNA: TGCAGCGTTGAGGTGCGGAGAGCTTACAATGAGCAGTTCTTC. This chain connects TRBV29-1 to TRBJ2-1, with unresolved D. Trimming took off 3 bases at V and 4 bases at J, with 13 bases between the two ends. This CDR3 is built from 14 residues. The V gene's germline CDR1 is SQVTM and CDR2 ANQGSEA.

The chain links TRBV7-9 to TRBJ2-2; the match to TRBD1 covers 9 bases. Germline trimming cut 3 bases from V and 6 bases from J; bases unmatched to any gene: 5. The length of the CDR3 is 15 residues. Germline-derived CDR1 and CDR2 are SEHNR and FQNEAQ (reference sequence). CDR3 coding DNA: TGTGCCAGCAGCTTTGGGACAGGGTTTGCCGGGGAGCTGTTTTTT. Amino acid sequence: CASSFGTGFAGELFF.

The V gene is TRBV6-1, the J gene TRBJ1-4; D unclear. The germline V gene has CDR1 MNHNS and CDR2 SASEGT. Trimming cost V 8 bases and J 5 bases, with 15 bases left between them. The CDR3 contains 14 residues. CDR3 DNA sequence: TGTGCCAGCCGGAAAGAGGAAAAAAATGAAAAACTGTTTTTT. It codes for CASRKEEKNEKLFF.

The J gene is TRBJ1-6, the V gene TRBV5-4; 8 nucleotides agree with TRBD1. Trimming at V came to 3 bases and at J to 7 bases, leaving 3 bases not matched to a gene. Germline V lookup: CDR1 SGHNT, CDR2 YYREEE (reference sequence). This CDR3 is built from 14 residues. CDR3 region: CASSYDRGNSPLHF. The CDR3 DNA follows: TGTGCCAGCAGCTACGACAGGGGAAATTCACCCCTCCACTTT.

V usage is TRBV7-2 and J usage is TRBJ2-5; no firm D call. Per germline, CDR1 SGHTA and CDR2 FQGNSA. Trimming cost V 1 base and J 4 bases, with 7 bases left between them. This CDR3 spans 13 amino acids. For the CDR3, the DNA is TGTGCCAGCAGCTTAGGGTACTTAGAGACCCAGTACTTC. Translated, it gives CASSLGYLETQYF.

The CDR3: CASKGVGQETQYF. Here the CDR3 DNA reads TGTGCCAGTAAGGGGGTGGGTCAAGAGACCCAGTACTTC. This chain connects TRBV19 to TRBJ2-5, with D possibly matching TRBD1 (6 bases). The CDR3 loop spans 13 amino acids. CDR1 and CDR2 from the germline V gene are LNHDA and SQIVND (reference sequence). Trimming pared 7 bases from V and 2 bases from J, leaving 11 bases between.

The J gene is TRBJ1-2, the V gene TRBV5-1; D remains ambiguous. Between the trimmed V and J ends, which lost 4 bases and 9 bases, there was a span of 22 bases. In germline, CDR1 is SGHRS, CDR2 YFSETQ. The CDR3 totals 15 residues. Here the CDR3 DNA reads TGCGCCAGCAGCCTGGGTTCCCTCCAAGACAACCGCTACACCTTC. Protein sequence: CASSLGSLQDNRYTF.

The chain carries TRBV4-1 and TRBJ2-5, with D unclear. Looked up from germline, CDR1 is MGHRA and CDR2 is YSYEKL. There are 14 residues in the CDR3. Trimming shortened V by 1 base and J by 5 bases, and 11 bases separated the two germline ends. The CDR3 DNA sequence: TGCGCCAGCAGCCAAGGACCTACCAGGGAGACCCAGTACTTC. It encodes CASSQGPTRETQYF.

This chain links TRBV5-1 with TRBJ1-1; D gene unclear. The CDR3 sequence is 14 residues long. Trimming took 4 bases from V and 1 from J, leaving 11 bases between them. Germline CDR1 reads SGHRS; CDR2 reads YFSETQ. CDR3 sequence reads: CASSPDISNTEAFF. CDR3 in DNA: TGCGCCAGCAGCCCAGACATCTCGAACACTGAAGCTTTCTTT.

This clone turned up a few times. The J gene is TRBJ1-2, the V gene TRBV6-5, with a possible D match to TRBD1 (6 bases). Per germline, CDR1 MNHEY and CDR2 SVGAGI. Trimming pared 7 bases from V and 7 bases from J, leaving 22 bases between. The CDR3 has 15 residues. In DNA form, the CDR3 reads TGTGCCAGCACCCGACAGGATGGTATAGCGAGTGGCTACACCTTC. It yields the protein CASTRQDGIASGYTF.

The chain couples TRBV13 to TRBJ2-5, with 7 bases fitting TRBD2. Trimming removed 5 bases from V and 5 bases from J; junction bases left unmatched: 11. Germline CDR1 and CDR2: PRHDT and FYEKMQ (reference sequence). CDR3 length: 15 amino acids. CDR3 in amino acids: CASSRGGGPGETQYF. CDR3 sequence (DNA): TGTGCCAGCAGCCGCGGCGGGGGACCGGGGGAGACCCAGTACTTC.

Only one count was recorded for this clone. CDR3 bases: TGTGCCATCAGTGAATCCGGGACAGGGTCCTACGAGCAGTACTTC. It codes for CAISESGTGSYEQYF. The chain uses TRBV10-3 and TRBJ2-7; 9 nucleotides align to TRBD1. The CDR3 consists of 15 residues. V shed 3 bases and J 1 base; nucleotides not matched to a gene: 4. Germline V gives CDR1 ENHRY, CDR2 SYGVKD.

This sequence joins TRBV7-9 and TRBJ2-3; 7 positions match TRBD1. CDR3 length equals 14 residues. Trimming cost V 5 bases and J 2 bases; bases outside gene matches: 4. From germline, CDR1 is SEHNR and CDR2 FQNEAQ (reference sequence). CDR3: CASSLQGNTDTQYF. The DNA of the CDR3 is TGTGCCAGCAGCCTACAGGGGAACACAGATACGCAGTATTTT.

The chain is built from TRBV7-3 and TRBJ2-5; 9 bases match TRBD1. CDR1 is SGHTA and CDR2 is FQGTGA in the germline V gene. The CDR3 runs to 14 residues. V trimming: 5 bases; J trimming: 4 bases; junction bases outside the gene matches: 5. CDR3 nucleotides: TGTGCCAGCAGCCAACAGGGACAGGGAGAGACCCAGTACTTC. Its protein is CASSQQGQGETQYF.

The chain has TRBV5-1 and TRBJ1-2; 12 bases line up with TRBD1. The CDR3 covers 15 residues. Germline V gene sequence: CDR1 SGHRS, CDR2 YFSETQ. V lost 4 bases, J lost 4 bases, and 5 bases stayed unmatched. CDR3 nucleotide sequence: TGCGCCAGCAGCCGGGACAGGGGGCACGTCTATGGCTACACCTTC. This encodes CASSRDRGHVYGYTF.

The rearrangement joins TRBV11-2 to TRBJ1-3; 8 bases align to TRBD1. The V and J ends lost 7 bases and 3 bases, in that order; junction bases with no gene match: 5. Germline-derived CDR1 and CDR2 are SGHAT and FQNNGV. The CDR3 has 14 residues. Written as DNA, the CDR3 is TGTGCCAGCATCGGACAGGGTCGTGGAAACACCATATATTTT. This gives the protein CASIGQGRGNTIYF.

The chain links TRBV7-2 to TRBJ2-7, with TRBD1 identical over 11 bases. The CDR3 runs 16 residues. The V gene's germline CDR1 is SGHTA and CDR2 FQGNSA. Trimming at V came to 5 bases and at J to 3 bases, leaving 9 bases not matched to a gene. The CDR3 coding sequence is TGTGCCAGCAGCAGCGCCGGACAGGGGGCTGGCTACGAGCAGTACTTC. Its protein is CASSSAGQGAGYEQYF.

The chain carries TRBV7-9 and TRBJ2-5; no reliable D call. Germline V gene lookup returns CDR1 SEHNR and CDR2 FQNEAQ (reference sequence). The CDR3 extends over 14 amino acids. V lost 1 base to trimming and J lost 5 bases, with 11 bases between them. In DNA form, the CDR3 reads TGTGCCAGCAGCTTAGGGGTGACTCTGGAGACCCAGTACTTC. It codes for CASSLGVTLETQYF.

The rearrangement joins TRBV6-1 to TRBJ1-5; TRBD1 matches at 8 bases. Germline V CDR1 and CDR2: MNHNS, SASEGT. The CDR3 is 15 residues long. With 6 bases clipped from V and 0 bases from J, the junction kept 4 bases outside the gene matches. The CDR3 region is CASSLDRDSNQPQHF. For the CDR3, the DNA is TGTGCCAGCAGCTTGGACAGGGATAGCAATCAGCCCCAGCATTTT.

The chain links TRBV7-2 to TRBJ2-2, with D perhaps matching TRBD1 (5 bases). Germline CDR1 SGHTA, CDR2 FQGNSA. V dropped 1 base and J dropped 6 bases, with 12 bases sitting between them. The CDR3 runs to 15 residues. CDR3: CASSLGQGRSGELFF. The CDR3, as DNA: TGTGCCAGCAGCTTAGGGCAGGGAAGGTCCGGGGAGCTGTTTTTT.

This chain links TRBV5-6 with TRBJ1-6; D ambiguous. Trimming pared 4 bases from V and 0 bases from J, leaving 5 bases between. Germline-derived CDR1 and CDR2 are SGHDT and YYEEEE. The CDR3 loop spans 14 amino acids. The CDR3 DNA sequence: TGTGCCAGCAGCGGTAGCTCCTATAATTCACCCCTCCACTTT. It is translated as CASSGSSYNSPLHF.